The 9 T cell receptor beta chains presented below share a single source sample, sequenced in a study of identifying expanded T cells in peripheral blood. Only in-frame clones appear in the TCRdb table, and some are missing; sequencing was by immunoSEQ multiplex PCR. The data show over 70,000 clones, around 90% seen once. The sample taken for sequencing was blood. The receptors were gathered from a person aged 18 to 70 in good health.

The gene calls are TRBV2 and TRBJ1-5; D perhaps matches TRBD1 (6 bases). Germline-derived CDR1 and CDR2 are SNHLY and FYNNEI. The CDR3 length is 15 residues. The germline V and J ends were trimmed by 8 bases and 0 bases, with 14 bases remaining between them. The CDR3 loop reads CASRYDRNSNQPQHF. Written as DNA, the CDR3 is TGTGCCAGCCGATATGACAGGAATAGCAATCAGCCCCAGCATTTT.

The DNA for the CDR3 is TGTGCCAGCAGCCAAGAAACCGCCCGATGGCCCCAGCATTTT. This codes for CASSQETARWPQHF. V and J are TRBV4-2 and TRBJ1-5; D is uncertain. Trimming cost V 0 bases and J 9 bases, with 12 bases left between them. The CDR3 extends over 14 amino acids. Looked up from germline, CDR1 is LGHNA and CDR2 is YNFKEQ.

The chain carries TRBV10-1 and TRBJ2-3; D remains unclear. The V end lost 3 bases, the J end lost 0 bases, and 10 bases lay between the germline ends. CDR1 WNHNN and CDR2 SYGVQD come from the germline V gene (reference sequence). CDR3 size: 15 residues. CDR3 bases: TGCGCCAGCAGTGACCACTCATCTAGCACAGATACGCAGTATTTT. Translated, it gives CASSDHSSSTDTQYF.

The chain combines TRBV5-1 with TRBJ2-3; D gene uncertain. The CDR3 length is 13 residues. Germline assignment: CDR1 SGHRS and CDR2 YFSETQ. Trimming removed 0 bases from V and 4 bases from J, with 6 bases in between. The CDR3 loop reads CASSLDVPDTQYF. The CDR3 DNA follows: TGCGCCAGCAGCTTGGACGTCCCAGATACGCAGTATTTT. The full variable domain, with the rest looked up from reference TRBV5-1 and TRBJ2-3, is KAGVTQTPRYLIKTRGQQVTLSCSPISGHRSVSWYQQTPGQGLQFLFEYFSETQRNKGNFPGRFSGRQFSNSRSEMNVSTLELGDSALYLCASSLDVPDTQYFGPGTRLTVL.

The CDR3 DNA reads TGTGCCGTCGGCGCATCAGCATCTAATGAAAAACTGTTTTTT. It translates to CAVGASASNEKLFF. J is TRBJ1-4 and V is TRBV10-3; D is uncertain. V was pared by 11 bases and J by 3 bases, with 16 bases between. Germline CDR1 ENHRY, CDR2 SYGVKD. The CDR3 length is 14 residues.

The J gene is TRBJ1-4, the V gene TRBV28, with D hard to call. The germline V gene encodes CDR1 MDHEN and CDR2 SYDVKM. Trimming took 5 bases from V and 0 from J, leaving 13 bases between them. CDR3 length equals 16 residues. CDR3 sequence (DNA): TGTGCCAGCAGTCCGTTGACGGGAGCAACTAATGAAAAACTGTTTTTT. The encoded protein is CASSPLTGATNEKLFF.

The CDR3 here is CASRDGLYRGRDNEQFF. The CDR3 bases are TGTGCCAGCAGGGATGGCCTTTACAGGGGGCGAGACAATGAGCAGTTCTTC. The V gene is TRBV5-6, the J gene TRBJ2-1; 9 bases line up with TRBD1. J was trimmed by 5 bases and V by 5 bases; bases with no gene match: 14. The CDR3 contains 17 residues. CDR1 is SGHDT, CDR2 YYEEEE, per germline.

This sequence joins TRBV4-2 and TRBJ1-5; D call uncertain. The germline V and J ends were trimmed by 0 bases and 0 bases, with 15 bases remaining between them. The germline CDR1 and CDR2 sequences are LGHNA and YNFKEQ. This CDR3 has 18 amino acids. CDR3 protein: CASSQDEAARYSNQPQHF. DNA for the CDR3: TGTGCCAGCAGCCAAGATGAAGCCGCCAGATATAGCAATCAGCCCCAGCATTTT.

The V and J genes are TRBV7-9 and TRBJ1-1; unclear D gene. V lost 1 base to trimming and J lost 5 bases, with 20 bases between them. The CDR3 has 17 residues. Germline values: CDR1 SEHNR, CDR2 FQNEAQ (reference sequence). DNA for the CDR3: TGTGCCAGCAGCTTAGGTGCACGTAGTCCGGACGGGACTGAAGCTTTCTTT. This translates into CASSLGARSPDGTEAFF.